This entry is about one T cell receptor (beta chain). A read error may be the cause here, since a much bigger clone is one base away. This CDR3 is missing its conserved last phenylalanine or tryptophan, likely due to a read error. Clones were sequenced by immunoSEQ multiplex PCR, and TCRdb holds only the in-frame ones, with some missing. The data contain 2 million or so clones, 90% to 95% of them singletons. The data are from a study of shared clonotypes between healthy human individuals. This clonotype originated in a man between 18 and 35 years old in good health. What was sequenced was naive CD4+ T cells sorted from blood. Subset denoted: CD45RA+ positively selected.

The CDR3 nucleotides read TGTGCCAGCAGCTTGGTTTTTTCTAGCGGGGGTTATTACGAGCAGTACCTC. Residues: CASSLVFSSGGYYEQYL. V is TRBV5-4 and J is TRBJ2-7, with 10 bases matching TRBD2. Germline assignment: CDR1 SGHNT and CDR2 YYREEE (reference sequence). V lost 0 bases to trimming and J lost 4 bases; unmatched junction nucleotides: 10. This CDR3 is built from 17 residues.